The rows below give T cell receptor beta chains drawn from one sample of a study of CD8 T cells in Susac syndrome. One entry per CDR3 protein results from TCRdb running MiXCR on the immunoSEQ multiplex PCR reads. The repertoire holds about 200,000 distinct CDR3 sequences, with approximately 94% as singletons. The sample was CD4+ T cells from PBMCs. Source of these receptors: a human donor with multiple sclerosis. CDR3s include the opening cysteine and the closing phenylalanine or tryptophan. A D gene is named only where the DNA matches it firmly. Size tells how often a clone was seen (once, few, many) or the class of an expanded clone, and some rows leave it out.

D: -
J: TRBJ1-2
V: TRBV29-1
size: -
DNA: TGCAGCCTAGGGGCAGTAGATGGCTACACCTTC
CDR3: CSLGAVDGYTF

D: TRBD1
J: TRBJ2-3
V: TRBV27
size: -
DNA: TGTGCCAGCAGAAAGCAACACGGGACAGGGGTTAATTATACGCAGTATTTT
CDR3: CASRKQHGTGVNYTQYF

D: -
J: TRBJ1-5
V: TRBV20-1
size: -
DNA: TGCAGTGCTAGGATGGGGGCAGGGGATCAGCCCCAGCATTTT
CDR3: CSARMGAGDQPQHF

D: -
J: TRBJ2-1
V: TRBV3-1
size: -
DNA: TGTGCCAGCAGCCGCGCGTACAGGTCCGCTACAACCTATGAGCAGTTCTTC
CDR3: CASSRAYRSATTYEQFF

D: -
J: TRBJ1-1
V: TRBV5-1
size: -
DNA: TGCGCCAGCAGAGAACAAACCGGACGGACCCAAGAAGCTTTCTTT
CDR3: CASREQTGRTQEAFF

D: -
J: TRBJ2-3
V: TRBV30
size: -
DNA: TGTGCCTGGAGATACCCGGGGACAGATACGCAGTATTTT
CDR3: CAWRYPGTDTQYF

D: TRBD1
J: TRBJ1-2
V: TRBV29-1
size: -
DNA: TGCAGCGTCGGAAAAAACAGGGGTATACATGGCTACACCTTC
CDR3: CSVGKNRGIHGYTF

D: -
J: TRBJ1-5
V: TRBV19
size: -
DNA: TGTGCCAGTAGTAGTGGGGCTTATAGCAATCAGCCCCAGCATTTT
CDR3: CASSSGAYSNQPQHF

D: -
J: TRBJ2-1
V: TRBV7-3
size: -
DNA: TGTGCCAGCAGCCAGAGCAGTCCCTACAATGAGCAGTTCTTC
CDR3: CASSQSSPYNEQFF

D: -
J: TRBJ2-5
V: TRBV3-1
size: -
DNA: TGTGCCAGCAGCCTCCGGTTAGAGGGGAAGACCCAGTACTTC
CDR3: CASSLRLEGKTQYF

D: -
J: TRBJ2-1
V: TRBV5-1
size: -
DNA: TGCGCCAGCAGCTCTGGGCAGGTATTTTCTGGTGAGCAGTTCTTC
CDR3: CASSSGQVFSGEQFF

D: TRBD2
J: TRBJ2-1
V: TRBV20-1
size: -
DNA: TGCAGTGCTAGCCGGAGAAGCGGGGGGGTTTACAATGAGCAGTTCTTC
CDR3: CSASRRSGGVYNEQFF

D: -
J: TRBJ1-5
V: TRBV20-1
size: once
DNA: TGCAGTGCTAGAGATTACCGCTCTGGGCAGGGAGGCAATCAGCCCCAGCATTTT
CDR3: CSARDYRSGQGGNQPQHF

D: -
J: TRBJ1-5
V: TRBV6-2/TRBV6-3
size: -
DNA: TGTGCCAGCAGGGAGTTCGGTCAGCCCCAGCATTTT
CDR3: CASREFGQPQHF

D: -
J: TRBJ1-5
V: TRBV7-3
size: -
DNA: TGTGCCAGCAGCCCCCCCGGGGGCACGGCGTATCAGCCCCAGCATTTT
CDR3: CASSPPGGTAYQPQHF

D: -
J: TRBJ1-2
V: TRBV30
size: -
DNA: TGTGCCTGGAGTGTCCCTGTGAGACTCTATGGCTACACCTTC
CDR3: CAWSVPVRLYGYTF

D: TRBD1
J: TRBJ2-1
V: TRBV2
size: -
DNA: TGTGCCACTGATCGGGACAGGGCGAATGGGAATGAGCAGTTCTTC
CDR3: CATDRDRANGNEQFF

D: -
J: TRBJ2-1
V: TRBV5-1
size: -
DNA: TGCGCCAGCAGCCAGACCAATGAGCAGTTCTTC
CDR3: CASSQTNEQFF

D: -
J: TRBJ2-7
V: TRBV9
size: -
DNA: TGTGCCAGCAGCGTAGAGCTAGGTACCTACGAGCAGTACTTC
CDR3: CASSVELGTYEQYF

D: TRBD1
J: TRBJ2-7
V: TRBV24-1
size: -
DNA: TGTGCCACCAGTGACACAGGGGTAGTACCCTACGAGCAGTACTTC
CDR3: CATSDTGVVPYEQYF

D: -
J: TRBJ1-1
V: TRBV12-3/TRBV12-4
size: -
DNA: TGTGCCAGCAGTTTGGGACCGAAGAACACTGAAGCTTTCTTT
CDR3: CASSLGPKNTEAFF

D: -
J: TRBJ1-2
V: TRBV30
size: -
DNA: TGTGCCTCCGGGGGCTATGGCTACACCTTC
CDR3: CASGGYGYTF

D: TRBD1
J: TRBJ1-1
V: TRBV18
size: -
DNA: TGTGCCAGCTCACCCCGGACAGGGGCCCTTGAAGCTTTCTTT
CDR3: CASSPRTGALEAFF

D: -
J: TRBJ2-1
V: TRBV6-4
size: -
DNA: TGTGCCAGCAGTCCGGGGCCCAATGAGCAGTTCTTC
CDR3: CASSPGPNEQFF

D: -
J: TRBJ2-7
V: TRBV2
size: -
DNA: TGTGCCAGCAGTGAATACGCAGGGGTCTACGAGCAGTACTTC
CDR3: CASSEYAGVYEQYF

D: TRBD1
J: TRBJ1-2
V: TRBV29-1
size: once
DNA: TGCAGCGTGGATGACAGGGCGTATGGCTACACCTTC
CDR3: CSVDDRAYGYTF

D: -
J: TRBJ1-5
V: TRBV27
size: -
DNA: TGTGCCAGCAGTTTAGGTTCAGGGAAACAGCCCCAGCATTTT
CDR3: CASSLGSGKQPQHF

D: -
J: TRBJ2-3
V: TRBV27
size: -
DNA: TGTGCCAGCAGTTTCGACCGGCGGGGAGGCACAGATACGCAGTATTTT
CDR3: CASSFDRRGGTDTQYF

D: TRBD1
J: TRBJ2-2
V: TRBV29-1
size: -
DNA: TGCAGCGTGGACAGGGGTTACACCGGGGAGCTGTTTTTT
CDR3: CSVDRGYTGELFF

D: -
J: TRBJ2-1
V: TRBV27
size: -
DNA: TGTGCCAGCGGCCTCCCAAACAGGGATGGGCAGTTCTTC
CDR3: CASGLPNRDGQFF

D: TRBD1
J: TRBJ1-2
V: TRBV27
size: -
DNA: TGTGCCATCGTAAGACAGGGTGGCTACACCTTC
CDR3: CAIVRQGGYTF

D: -
J: TRBJ2-1
V: TRBV30
size: -
DNA: TGTGCCTGGAGCGTTTGGCAGCTAAACAATGAGCAGTTCTTC
CDR3: CAWSVWQLNNEQFF

D: TRBD1
J: TRBJ2-7
V: TRBV18
size: -
DNA: TGTGCCAGCTCTGCGGACAGGGAGAACGAGCAGTACTTC
CDR3: CASSADRENEQYF